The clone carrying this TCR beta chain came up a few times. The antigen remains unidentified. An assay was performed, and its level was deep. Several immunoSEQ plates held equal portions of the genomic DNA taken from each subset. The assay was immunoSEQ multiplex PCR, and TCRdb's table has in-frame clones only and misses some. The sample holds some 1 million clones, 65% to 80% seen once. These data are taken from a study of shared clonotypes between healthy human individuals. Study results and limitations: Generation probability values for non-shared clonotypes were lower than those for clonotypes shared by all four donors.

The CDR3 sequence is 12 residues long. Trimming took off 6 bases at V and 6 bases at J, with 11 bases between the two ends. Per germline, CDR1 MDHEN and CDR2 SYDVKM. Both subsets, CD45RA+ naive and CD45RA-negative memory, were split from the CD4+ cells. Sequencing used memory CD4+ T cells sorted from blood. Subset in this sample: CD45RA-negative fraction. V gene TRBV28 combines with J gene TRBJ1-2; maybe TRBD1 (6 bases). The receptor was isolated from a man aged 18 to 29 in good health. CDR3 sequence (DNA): TGTGCCAGCAGACCCACAGGGAATGGCTACACCTTC. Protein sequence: CASRPTGNGYTF.